These 12 T cell receptor beta chains were all obtained from the same sample, sequenced in a study of metastatic and nonmetastatic thyroid tumors. TCRdb re-called clones from the PCR reads using MiXCR. The sample records tens of thousands of clones, 9.5% to 15% being singletons. Patients had received no treatment of any kind before thyroid surgery. Material for sequencing was tumor tissue. The receptors shown here come from a female donor with papillary thyroid cancer or a benign thyroid nodule (not recorded which). Some clones in this sample may be carry-over from other donors' samples.

This clone has more than one count but fewer than ten. This may be a read error: a much more frequent sequence differs by one nucleotide. The sample carries other DNA sequences with the same CDR3. This chain connects TRBV6-4 to TRBJ2-3; 8 positions match TRBD2. The V gene end was trimmed by 5 bases and the J gene end by 1 base; junction bases not matched to a gene: 2. Germline V gives CDR1 MRHNA, CDR2 SNTAGT. CDR3 size: 14 residues. CDR3 residues: CASSYSGGTDTQYF. DNA for the CDR3: TGTGCCAGCAGTTATAGCGGGGGCACAGATACGCAGTATTTT.

This clone has a count of ten or more. The CDR3 coding sequence is TGTGCCAGCAGCCGCCGAAACCGGAACACTGAAGCTTTCTTT. Amino acids: CASSRRNRNTEAFF. The chain is built from TRBV5-4 and TRBJ1-1; D unresolved. Germline CDR1 is SGHNT and CDR2 is YYREEE (reference sequence). Trimming stripped 4 bases from V and 1 base from J, with 11 bases between. The CDR3 runs to 14 residues. The complete variable domain, with remaining parts taken from reference TRBV5-4 and TRBJ1-1, reads ETGVTQSPTHLIKTRGQQVTLRCSSQSGHNTVSWYQQALGQGPQFIFQYYREEENGRGNFPPRFSGLQFPNYSSELNVNALELDDSALYLCASSRRNRNTEAFFGQGTRLTVV.

Regarding this clone: A much larger clone sits a single nucleotide away, making a read error possible. The chain carries TRBV7-3 and TRBJ2-1; D is perhaps TRBD1 (6 bases). There are 12 residues in the CDR3. The germline V gene encodes CDR1 SGHTA and CDR2 FQGTGA. The CDR3 nucleotides read TGTGCCGGCAGCTTAGGGGGTGGGGAGCAGTTCTTC. Its protein is CAGSLGGGEQFF. The full variable domain, its missing parts supplied by reference TRBV7-3 and TRBJ2-1, is GAGVSQTPSNKVTEKGKYVELRCDPISGHTALYWYRQSLGQGPEFLIYFQGTGAADDSGLPNDRFFAVRPEGSVSTLKIQRTERGDSAVYLCAGSLGGGEQFFGPGTRLTVL.

This clone was observed a few times. A much larger clone is a single base away; this may be a read error. The same CDR3 arises from other DNA sequences in this sample as well. Here the CDR3 reads CASSLVPYEQYF. CDR3 coding DNA: TGCGCCAGCAGCTTAGTTCCCTACGAGCAGTACTTC. V and J are TRBV7-9 and TRBJ2-7; D unclear. CDR1 and CDR2 from the germline V gene are SEHNR and FQNEAQ (reference sequence). The length of the CDR3 is 12 residues.

This clone was seen many times. The chain couples TRBV11-3 to TRBJ2-4, with D unclear. The ends were cut back, 4 bases at V and 0 bases at J, with 4 bases in the middle. This CDR3 region has 13 residues. Germline lookup yields CDR1 SGHNT and CDR2 YENEEA. CDR3 in DNA: TGTGCCAGCAGCTCAGGAGCCAAAAACATTCAGTACTTC. Its protein product is CASSSGAKNIQYF.

The rearrangement links TRBV20-1 to TRBJ2-7; D gene uncertain. Looked up from germline, CDR1 is DFQATT and CDR2 is SNEGSKA (reference sequence). Trimming stripped 4 bases from V and 2 bases from J, with 9 bases between. The CDR3 totals 12 residues. The CDR3 sequence: CSAKDRAYEQYF. The DNA of the CDR3 is TGCAGTGCTAAAGACCGCGCCTACGAGCAGTACTTC.

A remark on this clone: One base away lies a much larger clone, so this may be a sequencing read error. The V gene is TRBV20-1, the J gene TRBJ2-5; D is possibly TRBD1 (6 bases). Germline CDR1 and CDR2: DFQATT and SNEGSKA (reference sequence). This CDR3 comprises 13 residues. Trimming stripped 0 bases from V and 10 bases from J, with 15 bases between. The CDR3, as DNA: TGCAGTGCTAGAGATCAGGGGTCCGGGAACCAGTACTTC. Translating it yields CSARDQGSGNQYF.

This clone came up many times. The V gene is TRBV9, the J gene TRBJ2-5; TRBD1 might be the D (5 bases). CDR1 and CDR2 from the germline V gene are SGDLS and YYNGEE. CDR3 size: 13 residues. With 0 bases removed from V and 5 bases from J, the gap between germline ends came to 8 bases. The CDR3 nucleotides read TGTGCCAGCAGCGTAGCGCAGGGTGAGACCCAGTACTTC. It yields the protein CASSVAQGETQYF.

This clone turned up a few times. Compared with germline, one end of the junction differs, possibly owing to a read error. The chain combines TRBV2 with TRBJ1-1; D possibly corresponds to TRBD1 (6 bases). The germline gives CDR1 SNHLY, CDR2 FYNNEI. The CDR3 runs 15 residues. The CDR3 DNA follows: TGTGCCAGAAGTGATATAACAGGGATGAACACTGAAGCTTTCTTT. It specifies CARSDITGMNTEAFF.

This clone was picked up many times. The V call is TRBV19, the J call TRBJ2-4; D may be TRBD1 (5 bases). Germline V CDR1 and CDR2: LNHDA, SQIVND (reference sequence). The CDR3 totals 14 residues. V dropped 8 bases and J dropped 6 bases, with 17 bases sitting between them. CDR3 in amino acids: CASSIGQGGNIQYF. The CDR3 coding sequence is TGTGCCAGTTCTATTGGGCAGGGCGGAAACATTCAGTACTTC.

This clone appeared many times. This chain uses TRBV29-1 with TRBJ2-1; 7 bases agree with TRBD2. Germline values: CDR1 SQVTM, CDR2 ANQGSEA. The CDR3 covers 13 residues. Here the CDR3 DNA reads TGCACCACCAGGACTAGTCGCAACAATGAGCAGTTCTTC. As protein: CTTRTSRNNEQFF.

Ten or more counts support this clone. The chain has TRBV5-4 and TRBJ2-1, with D unresolved. Germline V lookup: CDR1 SGHNT, CDR2 YYREEE (reference sequence). V was cut by 6 bases and J by 0 bases, with 13 bases left in between. CDR3 length equals 15 residues. CDR3 region: CASTTKANSYNEQFF. CDR3 nucleotide sequence: TGTGCCAGCACCACGAAGGCAAACTCCTACAATGAGCAGTTCTTC.